This TCR beta chain was documented in a study of cytomegalovirus exposure and HLA in healthy donors. Comment on this clone: Its antigen remains unknown.

Whole-study results and caveats: A later analysis appeared to link common viral pathogens to several of the most significant clusters. Earlier results showed most TCR beta V segments being productive about 87% or about 30% of the time. What a later analysis reportedly showed was that an Asian-associated ancestry cluster had fewer N-insertions than the roughly 670-donor mean.

The V and J ends lost 7 bases and 2 bases, in that order; junction bases with no gene match: 7. The length of the CDR3 is 16 residues. Looked up from germline, CDR1 is SGHRS and CDR2 is YFSETQ. Both 60 Vbeta primers and 13 Jbeta primers went into the PCR. Method: immunoSEQ multiplex PCR; TCRdb's copy keeps in-frame clones and lacks some. This sample has roughly 120,000 clones, with over 60% found just once. Sequencing used PBMCs. This sequence was found in a man aged 30 to 45 in good health and CMV-seropositive. The chain combines TRBV5-1 with TRBJ2-1, with 12 bases that match TRBD2. The chain's CDR3 is CASALAGGGPYNEQFF. In DNA, the CDR3 is TGCGCCAGCGCCCTAGCGGGAGGGGGGCCCTACAATGAGCAGTTCTTC.